These 29 T cell receptor beta chains originate from one sample sequenced in a study of radiation and T cells in renal cell carcinoma. The time point was: blood 2 weeks post-SBRT. The treatment was: 15 Gy SBRT to primary tumor, nephrectomy 4 weeks later. Clones were sequenced by immunoSEQ multiplex PCR, and TCRdb holds only the in-frame ones, with some missing. The table records about 130,000 clones, about 81% of them present only once. The source material was blood, sampled from a patient whose treatment included radiotherapy and nephrectomy. Receptors were obtained from a woman aged 60-75 years with renal cell carcinoma.

V is TRBV9 and J is TRBJ2-7; D is perhaps TRBD1 (6 bases). V lost 0 bases and J 7 bases, leaving 17 bases between the germline ends. The length of the CDR3 is 15 residues. CDR1 and CDR2 from the germline V gene are SGDLS and YYNGEE. Here the CDR3 reads CASSVGQDSVGEQYF. As DNA, the CDR3 is TGTGCCAGCAGCGTAGGACAGGACTCGGTCGGAGAGCAGTACTTC.

This rearrangement joins TRBV9 to TRBJ2-3; D gene ambiguous. The CDR3 is 18 amino acids. V was clipped by 0 bases and J by 2 bases, with 19 bases between them. CDR1 is SGDLS and CDR2 is YYNGEE in the germline V gene. The CDR3 sequence is CASSVAWRTIGHTDTQYF. The CDR3 DNA sequence: TGTGCCAGCAGCGTAGCGTGGCGAACTATAGGCCACACAGATACGCAGTATTTT.

This clone appeared once. The chain carries TRBV14 and TRBJ1-2; TRBD1 matches at 7 bases. Germline loops: CDR1 SGHDN, CDR2 FVKESK. The CDR3 spans 15 residues. After removal of 0 bases from V and 2 bases from J, the junction contained 3 bases not matched to a gene. The CDR3 protein is CASSQDMGQNYGYTF. In nucleotides, the CDR3 is TGTGCCAGCAGCCAAGATATGGGACAGAACTATGGCTACACCTTC.

The gene calls are TRBV6-1 and TRBJ1-1, with 9 bases fitting TRBD1. The V gene end was trimmed by 6 bases and the J gene end by 2 bases; junction bases not matched to a gene: 7. The CDR3 loop spans 15 amino acids. Germline CDR1 reads MNHNS; CDR2 reads SASEGT. CDR3 amino acids: CASRDRGTINTEAFF. The DNA of the CDR3 is TGTGCCAGCAGAGACAGGGGGACCATAAACACTGAAGCTTTCTTT.

V gene TRBV7-8 combines with J gene TRBJ1-2; weak D call: TRBD1 (6 bases). V was clipped by 2 bases and J by 4 bases, with 8 bases between them. The CDR3 has 13 residues. Germline CDR1 is SGHVS and CDR2 is FQNEAQ. The CDR3: CASSLQGFYGYTF. CDR3 nucleotides: TGTGCCAGCAGCTTACAGGGGTTCTATGGCTACACCTTC. Variable domain in full (rest from reference TRBV7-8 and TRBJ1-2): GAGVSQSPRYKVAKRGQDVALRCDPISGHVSLFWYQQALGQGPEFLTYFQNEAQLDKSGLPSDRFFAERPEGSVSTLKIQRTQQEDSAVYLCASSLQGFYGYTFGSGTRLTVV.

CDR3 protein: CASSENRDTNTGELFF. The CDR3 bases are TGTGCCAGCAGTGAAAATAGGGATACGAACACCGGGGAGCTGTTTTTT. The chain carries TRBV25-1 and TRBJ2-2; D is unclear. Trimming took 2 bases from V and 0 from J, leaving 10 bases between them. The CDR3 has 16 amino acids. Germline-derived CDR1 and CDR2 are MGHDK and SYGVNS.

The V and J genes are TRBV5-1 and TRBJ2-7, with 8 bases that match TRBD2. The junction had 9 bases not matched to a gene; V was cut back by 7 bases and J by 6 bases. Per germline, CDR1 SGHRS and CDR2 YFSETQ. The CDR3 sequence is 13 residues long. The CDR3 DNA is TGCGCCAGCGGAGTCGGACTAGCTGGCGAGCAGTACTTC. It encodes CASGVGLAGEQYF.

The gene calls are TRBV7-2 and TRBJ1-5, with 12 bases matching TRBD1. The V and J ends lost 8 bases and 7 bases, in that order; junction bases with no gene match: 12. This CDR3 is 16 amino acids long. In germline, CDR1 is SGHTA, CDR2 FQGNSA. The CDR3, as DNA: TGTGCCAGCGTACCGAGGGACAGGGGGCCCCGACAGCCCCAGCATTTT. This codes for CASVPRDRGPRQPQHF.

The CDR3: CASKEGGLVADTQYF. In DNA form, the CDR3 reads TGTGCCAGCAAAGAGGGGGGACTAGTCGCAGATACGCAGTATTTT. The chain recombines TRBV2 with TRBJ2-3, with 8 bases lining up with TRBD2. CDR3 size: 15 residues. Germline-derived CDR1 and CDR2 are SNHLY and FYNNEI. V lost 7 bases and J lost 4; bases outside the gene matches: 10.

In its sample, this clone was seen a few times. The J gene is TRBJ1-1, the V gene TRBV9, with 8 bases that match TRBD1. CDR3 length: 13 amino acids. J was trimmed by 7 bases and V by 0 bases; bases with no gene match: 2. Germline CDR1 reads SGDLS; CDR2 reads YYNGEE. Written as DNA, the CDR3 is TGTGCCAGCAGCGTAGGAGGGACAGGTGAAGCTTTCTTT. It specifies CASSVGGTGEAFF.

This chain joins TRBV25-1 and TRBJ2-3; the D gene is possibly TRBD1 (5 bases). Trimming shortened V by 3 bases and J by 2 bases, and 9 bases separated the two germline ends. Looked up from germline, CDR1 is MGHDK and CDR2 is SYGVNS. The CDR3 covers 14 residues. This chain's CDR3 is CASSEAGLTDTQYF. CDR3 DNA: TGTGCCAGCAGTGAGGCAGGGCTCACAGATACGCAGTATTTT.

This clone was detected a few times. In the same sample, other DNA sequences code for this CDR3. The chain recombines TRBV30 with TRBJ1-5; D call uncertain. V was clipped by 1 base and J by 4 bases, with 8 bases between them. Germline CDR1 reads GTSNPN; CDR2 reads SVGIG (reference sequence). CDR3 length equals 13 residues. The CDR3 is CAWSEAGNQPQHF. In DNA form, the CDR3 reads TGTGCCTGGAGTGAGGCTGGAAATCAGCCCCAGCATTTT.

J is TRBJ1-2 and V is TRBV9; 9 nucleotides agree with TRBD1. The CDR3 runs to 14 residues. Trimming removed 4 bases from V and 4 bases from J; junction bases left unmatched: 5. Germline CDR1 and CDR2: SGDLS and YYNGEE. The CDR3 region has the DNA TGTGCCAGCAGCACGGACAGGGGTGGCTATGGCTACACCTTC. Amino acids: CASSTDRGGYGYTF.

J is TRBJ1-6 and V is TRBV9; unclear D gene. The V gene's germline CDR1 is SGDLS and CDR2 YYNGEE. V was cut by 0 bases and J by 8 bases, with 12 bases left in between. There are 15 residues in the CDR3. CDR3 residues: CASSVESRMDSPLHF. The DNA of the CDR3 is TGTGCCAGCAGCGTAGAAAGCAGGATGGATTCACCCCTCCACTTT. The variable domain in full, completed from reference TRBV9 and TRBJ1-6, reads DSGVTQTPKHLITATGQRVTLRCSPRSGDLSVYWYQQSLDQGLQFLIQYYNGEERAKGNILERFSAQQFPDLHSELNLSSLELGDSALYFCASSVESRMDSPLHFGNGTRLTVT.

The V call is TRBV2, the J call TRBJ2-1; D not resolved. This CDR3 spans 12 amino acids. Trimming pared 6 bases from V and 10 bases from J, leaving 13 bases between. Germline CDR1 reads SNHLY; CDR2 reads FYNNEI. The CDR3 region has the DNA TGTGCCAGCAGCTCTGGAGTGGGCGAGCAGTTCTTC. It encodes CASSSGVGEQFF.

The V call is TRBV7-3, the J call TRBJ2-3; perhaps D is TRBD1 or TRBD2 (5 bases each). The CDR3 runs to 15 residues. CDR1 is SGHTA and CDR2 is FQGTGA in the germline V gene. Deletions cut 1 base from V and 3 bases from J, with 11 bases between. The CDR3 region has the DNA TGTGCCAGCAGCTTAATGGGGACGGCGACAGATACGCAGTATTTT. It translates to CASSLMGTATDTQYF.

The chain has TRBV6-5 and TRBJ1-6, with D unresolved. The CDR3 has 15 residues. The germline CDR1 and CDR2 sequences are MNHEY and SVGAGI. Trimming removed 2 bases from V and 7 bases from J, with 12 bases in between. Written as DNA, the CDR3 is TGTGCCAGCAGTTACGAGACGGGCCGAAATTCACCCCTCCACTTT. This sequence encodes CASSYETGRNSPLHF.

The J gene is TRBJ1-5, the V gene TRBV6-1; D call uncertain. V dropped 2 bases and J dropped 0 bases, with 14 bases sitting between them. The germline gives CDR1 MNHNS, CDR2 SASEGT. The CDR3 covers 17 residues. The chain's CDR3 is CASSELVVRHSNQPQHF. CDR3 bases: TGTGCCAGCAGTGAACTCGTGGTGCGGCATAGCAATCAGCCCCAGCATTTT.

The CDR3 spells CASSLSIKGRAFF. The CDR3 DNA reads as TGTGCCAGCAGTTTATCGATTAAGGGGCGAGCTTTCTTT. This chain connects TRBV27 to TRBJ1-1; possible D gene TRBD1, 5 bases. This CDR3 region has 13 residues. Trimming removed 0 bases at V and 10 bases at J, with 12 bases between. Germline V gene sequence: CDR1 MNHEY, CDR2 SMNVEV (reference sequence).

The V and J genes are TRBV6-1 and TRBJ1-1, with 8 bases aligning to TRBD1. V shed 2 bases and J 1 base; nucleotides not matched to a gene: 9. CDR1 and CDR2 from the germline V gene are MNHNS and SASEGT. CDR3 length: 17 residues. CDR3 protein: CASSEWAWTGPNTEAFF. CDR3 nucleotide sequence: TGTGCCAGCAGTGAATGGGCGTGGACAGGGCCGAACACTGAAGCTTTCTTT.

V usage is TRBV5-6 and J usage is TRBJ1-1, with a weak D call TRBD1 (6 bases). The germline gives CDR1 SGHDT, CDR2 YYEEEE. The CDR3 loop spans 17 amino acids. The V end lost 1 base, the J end lost 1 base, and 17 bases lay between the germline ends. CDR3 sequence (DNA): TGTGCCAGCAGCTTGCCCCACACCGGACAGCCGAACACTGAAGCTTTCTTT. Translated: CASSLPHTGQPNTEAFF. The entire variable domain, with the rest obtained from reference TRBV5-6 and TRBJ1-1, is as follows: DAGVTQSPTHLIKTRGQQVTLRCSPKSGHDTVSWYQQALGQGPQFIFQYYEEEERQRGNFPDRFSGHQFPNYSSELNVNALLLGDSALYLCASSLPHTGQPNTEAFFGQGTRLTVV.

This sequence joins TRBV25-1 and TRBJ2-1; perhaps TRBD1 as D (5 bases). Germline lookup yields CDR1 MGHDK and CDR2 SYGVNS. CDR3 size: 15 residues. Deletions cut 2 bases from V and 6 bases from J, with 14 bases between. For the CDR3, the DNA is TGTGCCAGCAGTGAAGTTAGGGGCCAGGGCAATGAGCAGTTCTTC. It translates to CASSEVRGQGNEQFF. Complete variable domain (other parts from reference TRBV25-1 and TRBJ2-1): EADIYQTPRYLVIGTGKKITLECSQTMGHDKMYWYQQDPGMELHLIHYSYGVNSTEKGDLSSESTVSRIRTEHFPLTLESARPSHTSQYLCASSEVRGQGNEQFFGPGTRLTVL.

The V call is TRBV6-1, the J call TRBJ2-7, with 11 bases that match TRBD2. J was trimmed by 4 bases and V by 8 bases; bases with no gene match: 10. CDR1 and CDR2 (germline): MNHNS, SASEGT. This CDR3 has 15 amino acids. The CDR3: CASRKEGLAEYEQYF. The CDR3 region has the DNA TGTGCCAGCCGGAAAGAGGGACTAGCGGAATACGAGCAGTACTTC.

The chain recombines TRBV5-1 with TRBJ1-2; unclear D gene. The CDR3 contains 14 residues. Trimming removed 2 bases at V and 8 bases at J, with 16 bases between. CDR1 and CDR2 from the germline V gene are SGHRS and YFSETQ. The CDR3 region is CASSFEPEVEGYTF. The CDR3 DNA reads TGCGCCAGCAGCTTCGAGCCAGAAGTGGAAGGCTACACCTTC.

The chain is built from TRBV7-9 and TRBJ1-1; the D is unclear. Trimming stripped 6 bases from V and 0 bases from J, with 8 bases between. Germline-derived CDR1 and CDR2 are SEHNR and FQNEAQ (reference sequence). The CDR3 totals 13 residues. The CDR3 coding sequence is TGTGCCAGCAGTCCTCAGATGAACACTGAAGCTTTCTTT. Residues: CASSPQMNTEAFF.

This clone was seen a single time. J is TRBJ2-2 and V is TRBV7-9, with 8 positions matching TRBD1. Germline CDR1 and CDR2: SEHNR and FQNEAQ (reference sequence). V was pared by 4 bases and J by 4 bases, with 5 bases of the junction left unmatched. This CDR3 is 15 amino acids long. The CDR3 DNA reads TGTGCCAGCAGCTCCCGGACAGGGTTCACCGGGGAGCTGTTTTTT. Translated, it gives CASSSRTGFTGELFF.

V and J are TRBV5-1 and TRBJ2-3, with 8 positions matching TRBD2. V gave up 4 bases and J gave up 3 bases; unmatched junction bases: 10. The CDR3 sequence is 16 residues long. CDR1 SGHRS and CDR2 YFSETQ come from the germline V gene. The CDR3 reads CASSLSGTSSTDTQYF. CDR3 DNA sequence: TGCGCCAGCAGCCTCTCCGGGACTAGTAGTACAGATACGCAGTATTTT. The variable domain in full, with the rest retrieved from reference TRBV5-1 and TRBJ2-3, is KAGVTQTPRYLIKTRGQQVTLSCSPISGHRSVSWYQQTPGQGLQFLFEYFSETQRNKGNFPGRFSGRQFSNSRSEMNVSTLELGDSALYLCASSLSGTSSTDTQYFGPGTRLTVL.

This chain joins TRBV5-1 and TRBJ1-4; 9 bases map to TRBD1. This CDR3 comprises 18 residues. With 0 bases clipped from V and 3 bases from J, the junction kept 9 bases outside the gene matches. The germline CDR1 and CDR2 sequences are SGHRS and YFSETQ. CDR3: CASSLARTGAKANEKLFF. CDR3 sequence (DNA): TGCGCCAGCAGCTTGGCGAGGACAGGGGCGAAGGCTAATGAAAAACTGTTTTTT. The whole variable domain, filled in from reference TRBV5-1 and TRBJ1-4, reads KAGVTQTPRYLIKTRGQQVTLSCSPISGHRSVSWYQQTPGQGLQFLFEYFSETQRNKGNFPGRFSGRQFSNSRSEMNVSTLELGDSALYLCASSLARTGAKANEKLFFGSGTQLSVL.

The table lists this clone with a count of one. The V and J genes are TRBV29-1 and TRBJ1-1, with D uncertain. The CDR3 is made up of 15 amino acids. Germline CDR1 SQVTM, CDR2 ANQGSEA. Trimming pared 3 bases from V and 1 base from J, leaving 15 bases between. CDR3 DNA sequence: TGCAGCGTTGAGGATAGGTGGAGAAGGAACACTGAAGCTTTCTTT. Its translation is CSVEDRWRRNTEAFF.